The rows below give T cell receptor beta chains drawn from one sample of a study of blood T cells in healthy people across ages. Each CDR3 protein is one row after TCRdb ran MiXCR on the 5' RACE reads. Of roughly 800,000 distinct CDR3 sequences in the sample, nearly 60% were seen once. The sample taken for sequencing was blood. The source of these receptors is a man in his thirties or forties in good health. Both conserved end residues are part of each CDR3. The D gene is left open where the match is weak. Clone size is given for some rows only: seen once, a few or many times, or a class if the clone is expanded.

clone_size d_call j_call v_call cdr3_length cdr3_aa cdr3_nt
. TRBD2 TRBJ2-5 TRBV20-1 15 CSAISSGEYQETQYF TGCAGTGCTATATCTAGCGGGGAGTACCAAGAGACCCAGTACTTC
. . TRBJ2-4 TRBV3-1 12 CASSQRLSEQYF TGTGCCAGCAGCCAACGGCTATCTGAGCAGTACTTC
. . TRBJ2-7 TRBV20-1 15 CSASAPGLTSYEQYF TGCAGTGCTAGTGCACCCGGGCTAACTAGCTACGAGCAGTACTTC
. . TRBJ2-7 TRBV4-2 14 CASSQAGLFREQYF TGTGCCAGCAGCCAAGCCGGCCTATTTCGCGAGCAGTACTTC
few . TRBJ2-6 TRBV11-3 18 CASSSNAGQSSGANVLTF TGTGCCAGCAGCTCGAACGCGGGACAGAGCTCTGGGGCCAACGTCCTGACTTTC
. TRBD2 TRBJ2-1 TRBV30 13 CACLTSGNHEQFF TGTGCCTGTCTGACTAGCGGGAACCATGAGCAGTTCTTC
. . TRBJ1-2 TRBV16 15 CASSQSGGNLYGYTF TGTGCCAGCAGCCAATCGGGAGGGAACCTCTATGGCTACACCTTC
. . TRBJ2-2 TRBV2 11 CASLLGGELFF TGTGCCAGCTTGCTCGGCGGGGAGCTGTTTTTT
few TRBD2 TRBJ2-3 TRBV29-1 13 CSVDGEGGDTQYF TGCAGCGTTGACGGAGAGGGAGGGGATACGCAGTATTTT
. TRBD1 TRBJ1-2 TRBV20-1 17 CSAKINRDRGSNYGYTF TGCAGTGCTAAGATCAACCGGGACAGGGGGTCTAACTATGGCTACACCTTC
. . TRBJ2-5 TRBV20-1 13 CSARETSKETQYF TGCAGTGCTAGAGAAACTAGTAAGGAGACCCAGTACTTC
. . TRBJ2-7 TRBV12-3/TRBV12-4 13 CASSLTTTYEQYF TGTGCCAGCAGTTTGACGACAACCTACGAGCAGTACTTC
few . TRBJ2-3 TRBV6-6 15 CASSYSMFSTDTQYF TGTGCCAGCAGTTACTCGATGTTTAGCACAGATACGCAGTATTTT
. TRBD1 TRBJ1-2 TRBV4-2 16 CASSHAPRTGVGGYTF TGTGCCAGCAGCCATGCCCCCCGGACAGGGGTAGGTGGCTACACCTTC
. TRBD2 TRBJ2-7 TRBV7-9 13 CASRIAGGAEQYF TGTGCCAGCAGAATAGCGGGAGGTGCCGAGCAGTACTTC
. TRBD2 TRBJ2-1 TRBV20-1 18 CSARVFLERGGRYNEQFF TGCAGTGCTAGGGTTTTTCTTGAGCGGGGGGGCAGGTACAATGAGCAGTTCTTC
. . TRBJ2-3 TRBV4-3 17 CASSQDYGDQGWDTQYF TGCGCCAGCAGCCAAGATTATGGGGACCAGGGGTGGGATACGCAGTATTTT